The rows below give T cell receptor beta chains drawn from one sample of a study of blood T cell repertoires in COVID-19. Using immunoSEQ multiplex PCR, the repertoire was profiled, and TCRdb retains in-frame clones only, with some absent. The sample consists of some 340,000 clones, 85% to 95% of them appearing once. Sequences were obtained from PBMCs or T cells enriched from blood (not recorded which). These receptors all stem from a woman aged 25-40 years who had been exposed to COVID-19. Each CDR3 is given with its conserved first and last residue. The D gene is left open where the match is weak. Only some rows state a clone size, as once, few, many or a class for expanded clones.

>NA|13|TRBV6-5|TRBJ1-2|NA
TGTGCCAGCAGTCCCCCAGGGAACTATGGCTACACCTTC
CASSPPGNYGYTF
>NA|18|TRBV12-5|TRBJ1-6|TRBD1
TGTGCTAGTGGTCTACGCATCTTACAGGGGGCTCCCCTTTCACCCCTCCACTTT
CASGLRILQGAPLSPLHF
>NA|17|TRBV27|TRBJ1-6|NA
TGTGCCACCACTAGTCGCCTGGGGAGCTCCTATAATTCACCCCTCCACTTT
CATTSRLGSSYNSPLHF
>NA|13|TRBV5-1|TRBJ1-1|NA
TGCGCCAGCAGCTTGGCGACCGAGGTTGAAGCTTTCTTT
CASSLATEVEAFF
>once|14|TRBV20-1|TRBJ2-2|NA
TGCAGTGCTACTGACAGGGGAGGGACCGGGGAGCTGTTTTTT
CSATDRGGTGELFF
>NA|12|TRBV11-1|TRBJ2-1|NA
TGTGCCAGCAGCTTGAGAGCCAATGAGCAGTTCTTC
CASSLRANEQFF
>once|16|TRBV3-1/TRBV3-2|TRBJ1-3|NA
TGTGCCAGCAGCCAAGACCAGGGTGGTCCTGGAAACACCATATATTTT
CASSQDQGGPGNTIYF
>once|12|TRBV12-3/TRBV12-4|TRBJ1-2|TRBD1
TGTGCCAGCAGTTTCAATACAGGGGAAGACACCTTC
CASSFNTGEDTF
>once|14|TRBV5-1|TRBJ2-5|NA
TGCGCCAGCAGCTTTACAGGCCTCCAAGAGACCCAGTACTTC
CASSFTGLQETQYF
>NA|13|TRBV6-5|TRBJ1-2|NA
TGTGCCAGCAGTTACCGTCGGGGTCATGGCTACACCTTC
CASSYRRGHGYTF
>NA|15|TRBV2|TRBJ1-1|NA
TGTGCCAGCAGCGGGGAGGGACACCCGAACACTGAAGCTTTCTTT
CASSGEGHPNTEAFF
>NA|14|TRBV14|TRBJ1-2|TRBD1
TGTGCCAGCAGCCAAGGACAGGGGGCTCGTGGCTACACCTTC
CASSQGQGARGYTF
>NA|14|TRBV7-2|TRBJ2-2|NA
TGTGCCAGCAGCCCCACACGGAACACCGGGGAGCTGTTTTTT
CASSPTRNTGELFF
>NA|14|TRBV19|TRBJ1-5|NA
TGTGCCAGCCGATCACCTCAGGGTACCCAGCCCCAGCATTTT
CASRSPQGTQPQHF
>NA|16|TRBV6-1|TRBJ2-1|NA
TGTGCCAGCAGTGAATACGACAGTAGCTCCTACAATGAGCAGTTCTTC
CASSEYDSSSYNEQFF
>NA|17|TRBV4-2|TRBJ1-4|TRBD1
TGTGCCAGCAGCCACAACACAGGGGGCCGAGCTAATGAAAAACTGTTTTTT
CASSHNTGGRANEKLFF
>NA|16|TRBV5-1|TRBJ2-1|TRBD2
TGCGCCAGCCGACTAGCGGGGTCCTCCTCCTACAATGAGCAGTTCTTC
CASRLAGSSSYNEQFF
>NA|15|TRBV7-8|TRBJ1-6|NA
TGTGCCAGCAGCTTAGGCCAGGGGAGTTATTCACCCCTCCACTTT
CASSLGQGSYSPLHF
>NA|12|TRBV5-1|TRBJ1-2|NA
TGCGCCAGCAGCTTGGCAGGCTGGGGCTACACCTTC
CASSLAGWGYTF
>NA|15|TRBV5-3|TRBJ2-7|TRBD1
TGTGCCAGAAGGACACCGGGACAGGAGTCCTACGAGCAGTACTTC
CARRTPGQESYEQYF
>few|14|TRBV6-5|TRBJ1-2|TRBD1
TGTGCCAGCAGACCGACCGGGACAGGGTATGGCTACACCTTC
CASRPTGTGYGYTF
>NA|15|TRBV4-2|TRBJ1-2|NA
TGTGCCAGCAGCCAAGATGACACCGGGGTCTATGGCTACACCTTC
CASSQDDTGVYGYTF
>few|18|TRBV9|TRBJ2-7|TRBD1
TGTGCCAGCAGCGTAGAGCCCCACCGGGACAGGGTGTCAGGTGAGCAGTACTTC
CASSVEPHRDRVSGEQYF
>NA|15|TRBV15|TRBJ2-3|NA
TGTGCCACCAGCAGGGGGGCCACGGTTGGAGATACGCAGTATTTT
CATSRGATVGDTQYF
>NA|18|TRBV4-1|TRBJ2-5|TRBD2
TGCGCCAGCAGCCAAGGCAGTCTAGCGGGGGGAAAACAAGAGACCCAGTACTTC
CASSQGSLAGGKQETQYF
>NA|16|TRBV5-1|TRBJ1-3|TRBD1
TGCGCCAGCAGCTTGTTTGGGACAGGGCCTGGAAACACCATATATTTT
CASSLFGTGPGNTIYF
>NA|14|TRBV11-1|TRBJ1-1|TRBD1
TGTGCCAGCAGCGTGACAGGGAGCGGCACTGAAGCTTTCTTT
CASSVTGSGTEAFF
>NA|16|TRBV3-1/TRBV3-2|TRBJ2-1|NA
TGTGCCAGCAGCAAAAGAGGGCGGGTAATACACAATGAGCAGTTCTTC
CASSKRGRVIHNEQFF
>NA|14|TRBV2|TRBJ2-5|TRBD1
TGTGCCAGCAGGACGGACAGGGACGCAGAGACCCAGTACTTC
CASRTDRDAETQYF
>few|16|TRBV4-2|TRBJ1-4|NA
TGTGCCAGCAGCCAAGATTTACAGGCGATTAATGAAAAACTGTTTTTT
CASSQDLQAINEKLFF
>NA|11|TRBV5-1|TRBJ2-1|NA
TGCGCCAGCAGCGGGCAGAATGAGCAGTTCTTC
CASSGQNEQFF
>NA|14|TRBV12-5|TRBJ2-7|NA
TGTGCTAGTAGCTCACTGCAGGGATACTACGAGCAGTACTTC
CASSSLQGYYEQYF
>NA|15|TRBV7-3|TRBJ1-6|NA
TGTGCCAGCAGCTTTGGAGGCTCCTATAATTCACCCCTCCACTTT
CASSFGGSYNSPLHF
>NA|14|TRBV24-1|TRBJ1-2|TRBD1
TGTGCCACCAGTGACCCCGGGACAGGGGATGGCTACACCTTC
CATSDPGTGDGYTF
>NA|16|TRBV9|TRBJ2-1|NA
TGTGCCAGCAGCCCAAGAGGCTTGGGGACAAACAATGAGCAGTTCTTC
CASSPRGLGTNNEQFF
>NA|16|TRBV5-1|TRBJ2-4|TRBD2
TGCGCCAGCAGCTTGCATCCGGGACTAGCGGGGGACATTCAGTACTTC
CASSLHPGLAGDIQYF
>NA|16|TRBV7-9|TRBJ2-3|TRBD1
TGTGCCAGCAGCTTACAAGGGACAGGGGTTGCAGATACGCAGTATTTT
CASSLQGTGVADTQYF
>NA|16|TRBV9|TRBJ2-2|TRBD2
TGTGCCAGCAGCGACCGTCGGGGGGGCGGAACCGGGGAGCTGTTTTTT
CASSDRRGGGTGELFF
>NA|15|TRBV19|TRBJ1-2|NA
TGTGCCAGTAGTATAAGCTATATAGCTAACTATGGCTACACCTTC
CASSISYIANYGYTF
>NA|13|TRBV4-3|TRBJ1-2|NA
TGCGCCAGCAGCCAAGTGCATCGGGAGGGCTACACCTTC
CASSQVHREGYTF